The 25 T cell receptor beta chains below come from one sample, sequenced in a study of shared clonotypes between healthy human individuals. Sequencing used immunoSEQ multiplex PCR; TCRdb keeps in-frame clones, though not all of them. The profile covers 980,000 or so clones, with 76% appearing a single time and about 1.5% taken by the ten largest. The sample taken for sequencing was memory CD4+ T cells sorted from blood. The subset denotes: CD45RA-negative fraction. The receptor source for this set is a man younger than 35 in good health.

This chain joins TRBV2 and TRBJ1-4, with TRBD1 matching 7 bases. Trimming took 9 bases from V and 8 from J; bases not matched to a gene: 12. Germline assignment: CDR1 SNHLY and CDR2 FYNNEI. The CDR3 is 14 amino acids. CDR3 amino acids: CASEEGGRGEKLFF. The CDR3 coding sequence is TGTGCCAGTGAGGAAGGGGGCAGAGGGGAAAAACTGTTTTTT.

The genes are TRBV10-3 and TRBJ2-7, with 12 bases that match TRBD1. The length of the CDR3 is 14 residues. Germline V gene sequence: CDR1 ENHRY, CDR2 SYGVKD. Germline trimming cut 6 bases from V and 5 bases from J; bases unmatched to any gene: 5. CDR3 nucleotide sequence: TGTGCCATCAGGCGGGACAGGGGGCTCAACGAGCAGTACTTC. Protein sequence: CAIRRDRGLNEQYF.

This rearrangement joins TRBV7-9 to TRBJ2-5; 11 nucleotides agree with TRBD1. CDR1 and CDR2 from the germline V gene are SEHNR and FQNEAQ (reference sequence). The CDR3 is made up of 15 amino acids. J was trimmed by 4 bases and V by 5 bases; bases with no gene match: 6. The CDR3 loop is CASSKDRGRSETQYF. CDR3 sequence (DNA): TGTGCCAGCAGCAAGGACAGGGGGCGGTCAGAGACCCAGTACTTC.

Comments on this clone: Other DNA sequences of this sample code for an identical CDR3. CDR3 region: CASSRGGITEAFF. In DNA, the CDR3 is TGTGCCAGTAGTAGAGGGGGTATCACTGAAGCTTTCTTT. The V call is TRBV19, the J call TRBJ1-1, with TRBD1 as a possible D gene (6 bases). From germline, CDR1 is LNHDA and CDR2 SQIVND (reference sequence). This CDR3 is 13 amino acids long. Trimming pared 4 bases from V and 4 bases from J, leaving 10 bases between. Using reference TRBV19 and TRBJ1-1 for the parts outside the CDR3, the full variable domain is DGGITQSPKYLFRKEGQNVTLSCEQNLNHDAMYWYRQDPGQGLRLIYYSQIVNDFQKGDIAEGYSVSREKKESFPLTVTSAQKNPTAFYLCASSRGGITEAFFGQGTRLTVV.

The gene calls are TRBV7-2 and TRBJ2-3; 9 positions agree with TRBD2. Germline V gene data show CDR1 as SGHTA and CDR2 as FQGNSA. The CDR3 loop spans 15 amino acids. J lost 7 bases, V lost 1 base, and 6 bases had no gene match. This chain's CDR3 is CASSLVAGAGNTQYF. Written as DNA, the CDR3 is TGTGCCAGCAGCTTAGTAGCGGGGGCGGGGAATACGCAGTATTTT.

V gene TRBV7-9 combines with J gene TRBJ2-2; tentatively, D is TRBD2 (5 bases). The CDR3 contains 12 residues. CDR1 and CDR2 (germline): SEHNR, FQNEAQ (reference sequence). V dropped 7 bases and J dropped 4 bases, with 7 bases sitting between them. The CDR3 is CASNSGTGELFF. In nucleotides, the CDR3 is TGTGCCAGCAACAGCGGCACCGGGGAGCTGTTTTTT.

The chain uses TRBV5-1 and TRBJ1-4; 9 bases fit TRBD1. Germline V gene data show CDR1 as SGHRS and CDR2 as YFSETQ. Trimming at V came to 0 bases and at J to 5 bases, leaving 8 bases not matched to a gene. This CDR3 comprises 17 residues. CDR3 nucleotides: TGCGCCAGCAGCTTGGTCCCGGGACAGGGCCGGAATGAAAAACTGTTTTTT. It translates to CASSLVPGQGRNEKLFF.

The CDR3 DNA reads TGTGCCAGCAGGCGGACAGGGGGCGGAAGCAATCAGCCCCAGCATTTT. Its protein is CASRRTGGGSNQPQHF. The chain combines TRBV13 with TRBJ1-5, with 11 bases that match TRBD1. The ends lost 6 bases at V and 1 base at J; junction bases unmatched: 5. CDR3 length equals 16 residues. The germline V gene encodes CDR1 PRHDT and CDR2 FYEKMQ (reference sequence).

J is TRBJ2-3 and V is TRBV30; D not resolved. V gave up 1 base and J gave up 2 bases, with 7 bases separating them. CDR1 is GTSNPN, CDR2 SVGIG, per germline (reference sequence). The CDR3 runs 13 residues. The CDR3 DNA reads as TGTGCCTGGAGTGGTCCCGCCACAGATACGCAGTATTTT. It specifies CAWSGPATDTQYF.

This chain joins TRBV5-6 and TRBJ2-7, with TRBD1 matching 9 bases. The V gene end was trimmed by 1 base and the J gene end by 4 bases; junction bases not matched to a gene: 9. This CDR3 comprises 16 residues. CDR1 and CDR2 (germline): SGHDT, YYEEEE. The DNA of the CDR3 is TGTGCCAGCAGCTTGTTTTTCGGGGGACAGGGTTACGAGCAGTACTTC. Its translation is CASSLFFGGQGYEQYF.

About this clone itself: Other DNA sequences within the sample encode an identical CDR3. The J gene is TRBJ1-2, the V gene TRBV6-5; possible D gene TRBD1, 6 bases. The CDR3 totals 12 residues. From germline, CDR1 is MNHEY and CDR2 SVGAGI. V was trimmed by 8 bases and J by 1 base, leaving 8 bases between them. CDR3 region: CASSDSNYGYTF. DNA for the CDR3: TGTGCCAGCTCGGACAGTAACTATGGCTACACCTTC.

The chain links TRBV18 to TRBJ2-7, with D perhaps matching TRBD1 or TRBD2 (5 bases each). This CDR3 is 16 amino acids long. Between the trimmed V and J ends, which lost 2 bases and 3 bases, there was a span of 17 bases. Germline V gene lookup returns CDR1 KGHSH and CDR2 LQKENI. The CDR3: CASSPGPPGRDYEQYF. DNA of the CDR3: TGTGCCAGCTCACCAGGCCCACCGGGACGGGACTACGAGCAGTACTTC. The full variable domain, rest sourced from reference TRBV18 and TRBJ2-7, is NAGVMQNPRHLVRRRGQEARLRCSPMKGHSHVYWYRQLPEEGLKFMVYLQKENIIDESGMPKERFSAEFPKEGPSILRIQQVVRGDSAAYFCASSPGPPGRDYEQYFGPGTRLTVT.

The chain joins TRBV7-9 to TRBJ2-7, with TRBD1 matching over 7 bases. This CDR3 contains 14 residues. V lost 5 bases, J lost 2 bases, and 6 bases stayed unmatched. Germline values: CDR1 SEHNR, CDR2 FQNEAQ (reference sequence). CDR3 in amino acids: CASSRGQAPYEQYF. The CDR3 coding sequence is TGTGCCAGCAGCCGAGGACAGGCTCCCTACGAGCAGTACTTC.

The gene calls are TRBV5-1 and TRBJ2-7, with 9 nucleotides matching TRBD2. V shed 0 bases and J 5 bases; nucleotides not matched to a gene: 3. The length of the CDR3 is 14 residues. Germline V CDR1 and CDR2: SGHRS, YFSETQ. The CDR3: CASSLVAGVHEQYF. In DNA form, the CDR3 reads TGCGCCAGCAGCTTGGTAGCGGGAGTCCACGAGCAGTACTTC. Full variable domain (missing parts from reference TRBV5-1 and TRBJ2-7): KAGVTQTPRYLIKTRGQQVTLSCSPISGHRSVSWYQQTPGQGLQFLFEYFSETQRNKGNFPGRFSGRQFSNSRSEMNVSTLELGDSALYLCASSLVAGVHEQYFGPGTRLTVT.

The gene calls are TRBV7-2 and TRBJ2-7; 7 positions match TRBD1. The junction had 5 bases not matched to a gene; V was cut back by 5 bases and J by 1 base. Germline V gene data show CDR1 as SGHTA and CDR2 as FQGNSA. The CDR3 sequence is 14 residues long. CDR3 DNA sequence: TGTGCCAGCAGCATTCCGGGACAGTCCTACGAGCAGTACTTC. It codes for CASSIPGQSYEQYF.

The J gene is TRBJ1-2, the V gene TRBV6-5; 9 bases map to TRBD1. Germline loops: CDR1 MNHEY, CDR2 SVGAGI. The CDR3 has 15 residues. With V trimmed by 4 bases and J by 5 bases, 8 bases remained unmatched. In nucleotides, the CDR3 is TGTGCCAGCAGTTCCCTGACAGGGGGGGGTTATGGCTACACCTTC. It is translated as CASSSLTGGGYGYTF.

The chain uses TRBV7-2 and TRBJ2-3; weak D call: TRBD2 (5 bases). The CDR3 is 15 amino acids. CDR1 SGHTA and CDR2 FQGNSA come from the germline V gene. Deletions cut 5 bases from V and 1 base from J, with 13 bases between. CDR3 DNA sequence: TGTGCCAGCAGCCCTACGAACGGGGGCACAGATACGCAGTATTTT. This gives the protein CASSPTNGGTDTQYF.

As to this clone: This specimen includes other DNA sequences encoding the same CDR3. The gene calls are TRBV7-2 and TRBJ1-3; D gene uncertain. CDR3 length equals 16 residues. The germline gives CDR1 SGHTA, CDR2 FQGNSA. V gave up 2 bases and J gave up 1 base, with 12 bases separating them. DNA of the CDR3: TGTGCCAGCAGCTTATCACCTTGGGGATCTGGAAACACCATATATTTT. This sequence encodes CASSLSPWGSGNTIYF.

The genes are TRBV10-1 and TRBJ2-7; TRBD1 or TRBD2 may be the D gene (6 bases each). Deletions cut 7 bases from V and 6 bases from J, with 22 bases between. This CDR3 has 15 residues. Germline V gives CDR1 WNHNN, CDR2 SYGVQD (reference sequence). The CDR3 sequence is CASNQSPGDRCEQYF. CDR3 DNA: TGCGCCAGCAACCAAAGCCCGGGAGACAGGTGCGAGCAGTACTTC.

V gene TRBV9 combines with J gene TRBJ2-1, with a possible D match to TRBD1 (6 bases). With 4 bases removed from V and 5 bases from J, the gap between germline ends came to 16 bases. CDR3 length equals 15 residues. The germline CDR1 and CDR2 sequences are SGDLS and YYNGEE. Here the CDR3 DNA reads TGTGCCAGCAGCCCCGCCGGGACATATAACAATGAGCAGTTCTTC. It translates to CASSPAGTYNNEQFF.

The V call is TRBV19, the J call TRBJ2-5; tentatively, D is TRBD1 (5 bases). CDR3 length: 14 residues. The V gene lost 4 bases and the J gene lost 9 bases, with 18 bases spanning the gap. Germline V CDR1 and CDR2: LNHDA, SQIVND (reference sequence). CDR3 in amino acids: CASSKDTGLGAQYF. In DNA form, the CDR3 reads TGTGCCAGTAGTAAAGATACAGGTTTAGGGGCCCAGTACTTC.

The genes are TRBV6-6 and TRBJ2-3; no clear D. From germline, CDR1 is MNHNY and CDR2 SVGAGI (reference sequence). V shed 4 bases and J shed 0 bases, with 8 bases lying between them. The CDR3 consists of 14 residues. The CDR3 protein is CASSLDGSTDTQYF. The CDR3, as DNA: TGTGCCAGCAGTTTGGACGGAAGCACAGATACGCAGTATTTT.

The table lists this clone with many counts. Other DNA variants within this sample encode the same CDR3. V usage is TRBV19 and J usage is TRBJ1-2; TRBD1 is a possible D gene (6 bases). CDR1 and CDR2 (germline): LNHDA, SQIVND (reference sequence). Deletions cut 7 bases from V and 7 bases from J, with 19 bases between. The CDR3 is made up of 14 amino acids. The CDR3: CASNTGRMPIGYTF. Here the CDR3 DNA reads TGTGCCAGTAACACAGGGCGCATGCCTATTGGCTACACCTTC.

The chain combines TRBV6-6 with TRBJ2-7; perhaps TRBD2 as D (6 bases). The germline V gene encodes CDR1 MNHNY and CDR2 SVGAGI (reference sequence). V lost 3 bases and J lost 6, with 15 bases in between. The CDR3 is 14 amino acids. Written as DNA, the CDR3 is TGTGCCAGCAGTTATGGGGGGACGGCTGGCGAGCAGTACTTC. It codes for CASSYGGTAGEQYF.

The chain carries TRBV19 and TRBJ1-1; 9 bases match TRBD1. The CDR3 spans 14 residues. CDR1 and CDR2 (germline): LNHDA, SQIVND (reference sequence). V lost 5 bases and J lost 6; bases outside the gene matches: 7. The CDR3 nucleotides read TGTGCCAGTAGTCCCTCGGACAGGGGCCCTGAAGCTTTCTTT. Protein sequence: CASSPSDRGPEAFF.